The 20 T cell receptor beta chains reported below all come from one sample, sequenced in a study of T cell responses to AZD1222 COVID-19 vaccine. Sequenced by immunoSEQ multiplex PCR; TCRdb stores in-frame clones only, minus some. Found here are some 150,000 clones, roughly 91% of them singletons; the top ten hold approximately 2%. The specimen comprised peripheral blood, sampled on day 0 of AZD1222 vaccination. The source of these receptors is an adult in good health.

This chain connects TRBV10-3 to TRBJ1-2; no clear D. The V end lost 0 bases, the J end lost 4 bases, and 6 bases lay between the germline ends. Germline CDR1 reads ENHRY; CDR2 reads SYGVKD. This CDR3 region has 13 residues. The CDR3 DNA is TGTGCCATCAGTGAGTCGTTAGTCTATGGCTACACCTTC. Encoded protein: CAISESLVYGYTF.

The chain couples TRBV2 to TRBJ1-1; 7 nucleotides align to TRBD1. V trimming: 10 bases; J trimming: 1 base; junction bases outside the gene matches: 9. CDR1 is SNHLY and CDR2 is FYNNEI in the germline V gene. This CDR3 contains 14 residues. DNA of the CDR3: TGTGCCACCGCACTGACAGGGCGGAACACTGAAGCTTTCTTT. The encoded protein is CATALTGRNTEAFF.

The chain joins TRBV9 to TRBJ1-2, with 10 bases aligning to TRBD1. CDR3 length equals 15 residues. The junction had 9 bases not matched to a gene; V was cut back by 4 bases and J by 6 bases. Germline CDR1 reads SGDLS; CDR2 reads YYNGEE. Here the CDR3 reads CASSFTGTGDDGYTF. CDR3 nucleotide sequence: TGTGCCAGCAGCTTCACCGGGACAGGGGATGATGGCTACACCTTC.

The rearrangement joins TRBV11-3 to TRBJ1-1; no reliable D call. Trimming took 5 bases from V and 8 from J, leaving 15 bases between them. Per the germline V gene, CDR1 is SGHNT and CDR2 is YENEEA. The CDR3 sequence is 13 residues long. The CDR3 is CASSPTGISEAFF. In DNA form, the CDR3 reads TGTGCCAGCAGCCCGACGGGCATTTCCGAAGCTTTCTTT. The variable domain in full, with the rest retrieved from reference TRBV11-3 and TRBJ1-1, is EAGVVQSPRYKIIEKKQPVAFWCNPISGHNTLYWYLQNLGQGPELLIRYENEEAVDDSQLPKDRFSAERLKGVDSTLKIQPAELGDSAVYLCASSPTGISEAFFGQGTRLTVV.

The chain employs TRBV27 and TRBJ1-1; D ambiguous. The V and J ends lost 4 bases and 3 bases respectively, with 12 bases between them. From germline, CDR1 is MNHEY and CDR2 SMNVEV (reference sequence). The length of the CDR3 is 14 residues. The CDR3 region has the DNA TGTGCCAGCAGTTCCGAGGGTCTCTACACTGAAGCTTTCTTT. Protein: CASSSEGLYTEAFF.

This sequence joins TRBV19 and TRBJ1-5; 9 positions match TRBD1. The CDR3 is made up of 15 amino acids. Germline assignment: CDR1 LNHDA and CDR2 SQIVND (reference sequence). Trimming took 9 bases from V and 3 from J; bases not matched to a gene: 9. The CDR3 nucleotides read TGTGCCAGCCACGGGGGGGACAGGGTCAATCAGCCCCAGCATTTT. Protein: CASHGGDRVNQPQHF.

The rearrangement links TRBV9 to TRBJ2-1; no reliable D call. The CDR3 length is 12 residues. Trimming removed 4 bases at V and 4 bases at J, with 6 bases between. In germline, CDR1 is SGDLS, CDR2 YYNGEE. This chain's CDR3 is CASSSLYNEQFF. CDR3 sequence (DNA): TGTGCCAGCAGCTCGTTGTACAATGAGCAGTTCTTC.

The CDR3 is CASSPGGGRIYNEQFF. The CDR3 DNA reads TGTGCCAGCAGCCCGGGAGGTGGGAGGATTTACAATGAGCAGTTCTTC. The chain employs TRBV7-2 and TRBJ2-1; TRBD2 matches at 7 bases. The CDR3 runs 16 residues. The germline V gene has CDR1 SGHTA and CDR2 FQGNSA. The J segment lost 4 bases and the V segment lost 5 bases, leaving 11 bases of the junction unmatched.

This chain links TRBV2 with TRBJ2-7, with D hard to call. Per the germline V gene, CDR1 is SNHLY and CDR2 is FYNNEI. The CDR3 has 14 residues. V lost 2 bases to trimming and J lost 0 bases, with 8 bases between them. CDR3 sequence reads: CASSERFSSYEQYF. The CDR3 DNA reads TGTGCCAGCAGTGAAAGGTTCAGCTCCTACGAGCAGTACTTC.

The chain is built from TRBV7-2 and TRBJ2-1; 12 positions agree with TRBD2. Germline-derived CDR1 and CDR2 are SGHTA and FQGNSA. V lost 4 bases and J lost 10; bases outside the gene matches: 8. CDR3 length: 15 amino acids. The chain's CDR3 is CASSWGTSGPWEQFF. The DNA of the CDR3 is TGTGCCAGCAGCTGGGGGACTAGCGGGCCGTGGGAGCAGTTCTTC.

The chain links TRBV5-1 to TRBJ2-1, with TRBD2 as a possible D gene (7 bases). Germline-derived CDR1 and CDR2 are SGHRS and YFSETQ. CDR3 size: 15 residues. The V and J ends lost 4 bases and 2 bases respectively, with 13 bases between them. The CDR3 DNA sequence: TGCGCCAGCAGCCTAAGCGGGACAACCTACAATGAGCAGTTCTTC. It is translated as CASSLSGTTYNEQFF.

This rearrangement joins TRBV27 to TRBJ2-5, with 12 bases fitting TRBD2. Germline-derived CDR1 and CDR2 are MNHEY and SMNVEV (reference sequence). J gave up 5 bases and V 5 bases, and 12 bases lay outside the gene matches. CDR3 size: 17 residues. The CDR3 DNA reads TGTGCCAGCAGTCCCTATGCTAGCGGGGGGGCTCGGGAGACCCAGTACTTC. Amino acid sequence: CASSPYASGGARETQYF.

Remarks on this clone: The identical CDR3 is also encoded by other nucleotide sequences in the sample. This rearrangement joins TRBV18 to TRBJ1-1; D is undetermined. The CDR3 consists of 14 residues. Germline V CDR1 and CDR2: KGHSH, LQKENI. Deletions cut 1 base from V and 2 bases from J, with 8 bases between. The CDR3 is CASSPQGVNTEAFF. CDR3 DNA: TGTGCCAGCTCACCACAGGGTGTAAACACTGAAGCTTTCTTT.

A remark on this clone: A read error may account for a junction end that differs from germline. This chain links TRBV29-1 with TRBJ1-1; TRBD1 matches at 7 bases. The CDR3 has 12 amino acids. CDR1 and CDR2 (germline): SQVTM, ANQGSEA. The CDR3 bases are TGCAGCGCTAGGGGGCTGAACACTAAAGCTTTCTTT. Translation: CSARGLNTKAFF. The complete variable domain, with remaining parts taken from reference TRBV29-1 and TRBJ1-1, reads SAVISQKPSRDICQRGTSLTIQCQVDSQVTMMFWYRQQPGQSLTLIATANQGSEATYESGFVIDKFPISRPNLTFSTLTVSNMSPEDSSIYLCSARGLNTKAFFGQGTRLTVV.

This clone was found once. The V and J genes are TRBV3-1 (or the pseudogene TRBV3-2) and TRBJ1-5; D perhaps matches TRBD1 (5 bases). This CDR3 contains 13 residues. Germline V CDR1 and CDR2: LGHDT, YNNKEL (reference sequence). Deletions cut 3 bases from V and 9 bases from J, with 12 bases between. CDR3 in DNA: TGTGCCAGCAGCCAGGGGGAGAGATCGCCCCAGCATTTT. It encodes CASSQGERSPQHF.

In this sample, this clone turned up a few times. The rearrangement uses TRBV19 and TRBJ1-5; D remains ambiguous. There are 13 residues in the CDR3. V was cut by 7 bases and J by 3 bases, with 10 bases left in between. Germline V gives CDR1 LNHDA, CDR2 SQIVND (reference sequence). The CDR3 spells CASTKQVNQPQHF. The CDR3 nucleotides are TGTGCCAGTACAAAGCAGGTCAATCAGCCCCAGCATTTT.

V usage is TRBV7-2 and J usage is TRBJ2-7; 10 bases are shared with TRBD2. This CDR3 has 16 residues. The germline V gene encodes CDR1 SGHTA and CDR2 FQGNSA. After removal of 0 bases from V and 6 bases from J, the junction contained 8 bases not matched to a gene. CDR3 nucleotides: TGTGCCAGCAGCTTAGCAGGGCTAGCGGGAGAACTCGAGCAGTACTTC. Residues: CASSLAGLAGELEQYF.

The V gene is TRBV19, the J gene TRBJ1-6; D is unclear. This CDR3 spans 15 amino acids. Germline V gene data show CDR1 as LNHDA and CDR2 as SQIVND (reference sequence). V was pared by 1 base and J by 5 bases, with 9 bases between. The CDR3 DNA is TGTGCCAGTAGTATAGGTGGCGGGAATAATTCACCCCTCCACTTT. Translated, it gives CASSIGGGNNSPLHF.

The V gene is TRBV5-4, the J gene TRBJ2-3, with TRBD2 matching 7 bases. CDR3 length: 15 residues. The V segment lost 2 bases and the J segment 0 bases; nucleotides outside the gene matches: 3. Germline V gene sequence: CDR1 SGHNT, CDR2 YYREEE (reference sequence). The CDR3 loop is CASSLQRGSTDTQYF. The DNA of the CDR3 is TGTGCCAGCAGCTTACAGCGGGGAAGCACAGATACGCAGTATTTT.

This clone was seen at least ten times. The chain carries TRBV2 and TRBJ1-2, with 7 bases fitting TRBD1. CDR1 is SNHLY and CDR2 is FYNNEI in the germline V gene. V was pared by 8 bases and J by 2 bases, with 5 bases of the junction left unmatched. The CDR3 consists of 13 residues. CDR3 DNA sequence: TGTGCCAGCCACCGGGACAGCAACTATGGCTACACCTTC. Protein sequence: CASHRDSNYGYTF.